Listed here are 25 T cell receptor beta chains from one sample, sequenced in a study of glioma-infiltrating T cells. TCR alpha and beta CDR3 regions were amplified from RNA using iRepertoire nested multiplex PCR. TCRdb analysed the multiplex PCR reads with MiXCR anew, one entry per CDR3 protein. The data contain about 140,000 distinct CDR3 sequences, more than 35% of them singletons. Input material: glioma tissue, nonneoplastic brain tissue, or PBMCs (not recorded which). These receptor sequences come from a human donor with low-grade glioma or glioblastoma, undergoing nonglioma brain surgery, or in good health (not recorded which).

The chain couples TRBV6-1 to TRBJ2-5, with TRBD1 identical over 9 bases. Germline V gene sequence: CDR1 MNHNS, CDR2 SASEGT. The CDR3 covers 14 residues. Losses at the gene ends were 6 bases for V and 2 bases for J; bases not matched to a gene: 4. CDR3 region: CASSDRGGQETQYF. CDR3 coding DNA: TGTGCCAGCAGCGACAGGGGGGGACAAGAGACCCAGTACTTC.

This clonotype was observed a handful of times. The CDR3 DNA reads as TGTGCCAGCAGTCCAGGAGACGGGGTGAAGAGCTATGGCTACACCTTC. It codes for CASSPGDGVKSYGYTF. The chain carries TRBV6-1 and TRBJ1-2; D unresolved. The CDR3 contains 16 residues. Trimming cost V 5 bases and J 4 bases, with 20 bases left between them. Germline V gene data show CDR1 as MNHNS and CDR2 as SASEGT.

The rearrangement joins TRBV4-1 to TRBJ1-4, with D possibly TRBD1 on 5 matching bases. Trimming cost V 1 base and J 5 bases, with 11 bases left between them. Germline-derived CDR1 and CDR2 are MGHRA and YSYEKL. There are 15 residues in the CDR3. CDR3: CASSQGGGSNEKLFF. The CDR3, as DNA: TGCGCCAGCAGCCAAGGGGGGGGTTCCAATGAAAAACTGTTTTTT.

This clonotype has more than one count but fewer than ten. The DNA of the CDR3 is TGTGCCAGCAGTCCGACTGACAGGGTCTACGAGCAGTACTTC. This sequence encodes CASSPTDRVYEQYF. The chain has TRBV27 and TRBJ2-7; 7 bases map to TRBD1. CDR1 is MNHEY, CDR2 SMNVEV, per germline (reference sequence). Germline trimming cut 5 bases from V and 3 bases from J; bases unmatched to any gene: 7. CDR3 length: 14 residues.

The genes are TRBV28 and TRBJ1-4; D is possibly TRBD1 (6 bases). V lost 4 bases and J lost 8, with 11 bases in between. The CDR3 runs to 13 residues. Germline loops: CDR1 MDHEN, CDR2 SYDVKM. The CDR3, as DNA: TGTGCCAGCAGTTCATCAGGGGTAGAAAAACTGTTTTTT. Its translation: CASSSSGVEKLFF.

The rearrangement uses TRBV7-2 and TRBJ2-7, with a weak D call TRBD1 (6 bases). This CDR3 is built from 14 residues. Trimming removed 5 bases at V and 7 bases at J, with 18 bases between. CDR1 is SGHTA, CDR2 FQGNSA, per germline. The CDR3 region has the DNA TGTGCCAGCAGCAACGCCCGGGACAACTATGAGCAGTACTTC. It translates to CASSNARDNYEQYF.

The chain combines TRBV6-6 with TRBJ1-1; no definite D call. Trimming removed 10 bases at V and 2 bases at J, with 11 bases between. The germline CDR1 and CDR2 sequences are MNHNY and SVGAGI (reference sequence). The CDR3 totals 12 residues. DNA for the CDR3: TGTGCCATCGTCGGACCAAACACTGAAGCTTTCTTT. It translates to CAIVGPNTEAFF.

This chain joins TRBV5-8 and TRBJ2-3, with D uncertain. The germline gives CDR1 SGHTS, CDR2 YDEGEE. CDR3 length equals 15 residues. Trimming left V 0 bases short and J 3 bases short, with 11 bases between. The CDR3 here is CASSLGLMTTDTQYF. DNA for the CDR3: TGTGCCAGCAGCTTGGGCCTAATGACTACAGATACGCAGTATTTT.

V is TRBV6-2 or TRBV6-3 and J is TRBJ1-1, with D maybe TRBD1 (6 bases). The V and J ends lost 5 bases and 1 base respectively, with 20 bases between them. The germline V gene has CDR1 MNHEY and CDR2 SVGEGT. This CDR3 comprises 17 residues. CDR3 region: CASSVPGHRPGNTEAFF. CDR3 coding DNA: TGTGCCAGCAGTGTCCCGGGACACAGGCCGGGGAACACTGAAGCTTTCTTT.

This chain joins TRBV20-1 and TRBJ1-3; a possible D gene is TRBD1 (5 bases). V was shortened by 4 bases and J by 1 base, with 8 bases between the two germline ends. Germline assignment: CDR1 DFQATT and CDR2 SNEGSKA (reference sequence). The CDR3 contains 13 residues. The CDR3 region is CSAKSGSGNTIYF. The CDR3 DNA is TGCAGTGCTAAGTCAGGGTCTGGAAACACCATATATTTT.

The gene calls are TRBV4-1 and TRBJ2-7, with 9 bases fitting TRBD2. The CDR3 length is 15 residues. CDR1 is MGHRA, CDR2 YSYEKL, per germline. The J segment lost 4 bases and the V segment lost 0 bases, leaving 4 bases of the junction unmatched. CDR3 DNA: TGCGCCAGCAGCCAAGATTATAGCGGGAGTTACGAGCAGTACTTC. This encodes CASSQDYSGSYEQYF.

This clonotype has a handful of counts. As DNA, the CDR3 is TGCAGTGCTAAGGGAAACTCCTACGAGCAGTACTTC. It is translated as CSAKGNSYEQYF. The chain recombines TRBV20-1 with TRBJ2-7; D remains unclear. V was clipped by 4 bases and J by 0 bases, with 7 bases between them. The CDR3 contains 12 residues. Germline V lookup: CDR1 DFQATT, CDR2 SNEGSKA (reference sequence).

Only a few counts were recorded for this clonotype. The chain joins TRBV4-2 to TRBJ2-1, with 7 bases identical to TRBD2. Germline CDR1 reads LGHNA; CDR2 reads YNFKEQ. The length of the CDR3 is 12 residues. The J segment lost 14 bases and the V segment lost 1 base, leaving 5 bases of the junction unmatched. The CDR3 region is CASSQANREEFF. Written as DNA, the CDR3 is TGTGCCAGCAGCCAAGCCAATCGGGAGGAGTTCTTC.

This clonotype turned up a few times. The V gene is TRBV4-1, the J gene TRBJ2-3; 9 bases align to TRBD2. Germline V lookup: CDR1 MGHRA, CDR2 YSYEKL. V shed 1 base, J shed 0 bases, and the junction held 8 bases outside the gene matches. The CDR3 consists of 18 residues. The CDR3 DNA is TGCGCCAGCAGCCAAGGTCCTAGCGGGGTAGGGAGCACAGATACGCAGTATTTT. Translation: CASSQGPSGVGSTDTQYF.

On this clonotype: Compared with germline, one end of the junction differs, possibly owing to a read error. This chain uses TRBV28 with TRBJ2-1, with 8 bases identical to TRBD2. CDR1 MDHEN and CDR2 SYDVKM come from the germline V gene. CDR3 length equals 16 residues. CDR3 residues: CASSFGAGVSYNERFF. The CDR3, as DNA: TGTGCCAGCAGTTTCGGAGCGGGAGTATCCTACAATGAGCGGTTCTTC.

The CDR3 loop reads CASSSRAAYYEQYF. The CDR3 DNA reads TGTGCCAGCAGTTCCAGGGCAGCTTACTACGAGCAGTACTTC. This chain connects TRBV27 to TRBJ2-7; the D gene is possibly TRBD1 (5 bases). Deletions cut 4 bases from V and 3 bases from J, with 13 bases between. The CDR3 has 14 amino acids. The germline gives CDR1 MNHEY, CDR2 SMNVEV (reference sequence).

About this clonotype: A much larger clone lies a single base off, so this may be a read error. The chain recombines TRBV24-1 with TRBJ1-1; D unclear. Germline lookup yields CDR1 KGHDR and CDR2 SFDVKD. The CDR3 is made up of 14 amino acids. Trimming stripped 9 bases from V and 5 bases from J, with 18 bases between. CDR3 loop: CATAPSGDLTEAFF. The CDR3 coding sequence is TGTGCCACCGCCCCCTCGGGAGATTTAACTGAAGCTTTCTTT.

J is TRBJ1-1 and V is TRBV6-1; unclear D gene. The CDR3 extends over 13 amino acids. The V end lost 7 bases, the J end lost 0 bases, and 9 bases lay between the germline ends. CDR1 and CDR2 from the germline V gene are MNHNS and SASEGT. The CDR3 is CASTSVMNTEAFF. In nucleotides, the CDR3 is TGTGCCAGCACTTCAGTTATGAACACTGAAGCTTTCTTT.

The rearrangement links TRBV28 to TRBJ2-5; TRBD2 aligns across 12 bases. The length of the CDR3 is 16 residues. Germline V gene lookup returns CDR1 MDHEN and CDR2 SYDVKM. The ends lost 5 bases at V and 0 bases at J; junction bases unmatched: 4. The CDR3 loop reads CASSPLAGGYQETQYF. The CDR3 DNA sequence: TGTGCCAGCAGTCCTCTAGCGGGAGGGTACCAAGAGACCCAGTACTTC.

This chain links TRBV28 with TRBJ1-1; D ambiguous. Germline CDR1 reads MDHEN; CDR2 reads SYDVKM. The CDR3 spans 15 residues. V dropped 5 bases and J dropped 1 base, with 14 bases sitting between them. Here the CDR3 DNA reads TGTGCCAGCAGTGAACTAAATCGGGCGAACACTGAAGCTTTCTTT. Amino acids: CASSELNRANTEAFF.

J is TRBJ2-7 and V is TRBV27; D is unresolved. V gave up 5 bases and J gave up 1 base, with 15 bases separating them. This CDR3 is 15 amino acids long. The germline V gene encodes CDR1 MNHEY and CDR2 SMNVEV (reference sequence). CDR3 DNA: TGTGCCAGCAGTACTATCGCTGGCTCATCCTACGAGCAGTACTTC. It specifies CASSTIAGSSYEQYF.

The chain is built from TRBV20-1 and TRBJ1-5, with no clear D. The CDR3 sequence is 12 residues long. V dropped 5 bases and J dropped 4 bases, with 9 bases sitting between them. Germline values: CDR1 DFQATT, CDR2 SNEGSKA (reference sequence). CDR3 protein: CSASDGNQPQHF. DNA of the CDR3: TGCAGTGCTTCGGACGGGAATCAGCCCCAGCATTTT.

In its sample, this clonotype was seen a few times. The chain links TRBV6-6 to TRBJ1-6, with TRBD1 as a possible D gene (5 bases). V was pared by 2 bases and J by 4 bases, with 9 bases between. In germline, CDR1 is MNHNY, CDR2 SVGAGI (reference sequence). This CDR3 has 15 residues. The CDR3 is CASSYLTGYNSPLHF. The DNA for the CDR3 is TGTGCCAGCAGTTACCTCACAGGTTATAATTCACCCCTCCACTTT.

A single count supports this clonotype. V and J are TRBV7-2 and TRBJ2-5, with 8 bases aligning to TRBD2. Germline CDR1 reads SGHTA; CDR2 reads FQGNSA. The V and J ends lost 5 bases and 4 bases, in that order; junction bases with no gene match: 12. This CDR3 region has 16 residues. Here the CDR3 reads CASSTTRGLVRETQYF. As DNA, the CDR3 is TGTGCCAGCAGCACCACTAGGGGACTAGTGAGAGAGACCCAGTACTTC. Combining the CDR3 with reference TRBV7-2 and TRBJ2-5 gives the whole variable domain GAGVSQSPSNKVTEKGKDVELRCDPISGHTALYWYRQSLGQGLEFLIYFQGNSAPDKSGLPSDRFSAERTGGSVSTLTIQRTQQEDSAVYLCASSTTRGLVRETQYFGPGTRLLVL.

In its sample, this clonotype was seen once. The chain uses TRBV3-1 and TRBJ2-7; D is possibly TRBD1 or TRBD2 (7 bases each). Trimming took 2 bases from V and 4 from J, leaving 9 bases between them. This CDR3 contains 13 residues. Germline V lookup: CDR1 LGHDT, CDR2 YNNKEL (reference sequence). CDR3 coding DNA: TGTGCCAGCAGCCAACAGGGGGGGTACGAGCAGTACTTC. It is translated as CASSQQGGYEQYF.